At least ten counts were recorded for the clone carrying this TCR beta chain. TCRdb analysed the RACE reads with MiXCR anew, one entry per CDR3 protein. The sample lists some 96,000 distinct CDR3 sequences, 9.3% occurring once. Time point indicated: patch test 2, 6 weeks after DPC sensitization. Treatment indicated: therapeutic diphenylcyclopropenone sensitization with weekly scalp DPC. These data come from a study of human T cells and chemical hapten exposure. CDR3 length: 14 amino acids. Germline CDR1 is ENHRY and CDR2 is SYGVKD. The ends were cut back, 0 bases at V and 7 bases at J, with 10 bases in the middle.

This clonotype was sampled from a middle-aged woman with alopecia areata. Some clones in this sample may be carry-over from other donors' samples. The rearrangement joins TRBV10-3 to TRBJ1-5, with D possibly being TRBD1 (5 bases). Sequenced material: whole blood, taken in connection with sensitization to the hapten diphenylcyclopropenone (DPC). The CDR3 sequence: CAISESGGVQPQHF. Here the CDR3 DNA reads TGTGCCATCAGTGAGTCGGGGGGGGTCCAGCCCCAGCATTTT.